The 3 T cell receptor beta chains below come from one sample, sequenced in a study of human T cells and chemical hapten exposure. Sample time point: patch test 2, 6 weeks after DPC sensitization. Treatment noted: therapeutic diphenylcyclopropenone sensitization with weekly scalp DPC. TCRdb fed the RACE reads into MiXCR, producing one record per CDR3 protein. The sample carries about 50,000 distinct CDR3 sequences, around 9.4% recorded once. This specimen consisted of whole blood, obtained in connection with sensitization to the hapten diphenylcyclopropenone (DPC). The receptor source for this set is a woman in her fifties or sixties with alopecia areata. Some clones in this sample may be carry-over from other donors' samples.

This clonotype occurred many times. The J gene is TRBJ1-5, the V gene TRBV6-5, with no clear D. The V gene lost 6 bases and the J gene lost 3 bases, with 12 bases spanning the gap. CDR3 length equals 14 residues. Germline V lookup: CDR1 MNHEY, CDR2 SVGAGI. CDR3 nucleotide sequence: TGTGCCAGCAGGGAGCCGGGCTTCAATCAGCCCCAGCATTTT. Translated: CASREPGFNQPQHF.

This clonotype was found many times. The chain couples TRBV11-2 to TRBJ1-1; D is possibly TRBD1 (5 bases). Germline V gene sequence: CDR1 SGHAT, CDR2 FQNNGV. The germline V and J ends were trimmed by 3 bases and 5 bases, with 13 bases remaining between them. The CDR3 totals 14 residues. This chain's CDR3 is CASSFSNGGTEAFF. The CDR3 nucleotides read TGTGCCAGCAGCTTCTCCAACGGGGGGACTGAAGCTTTCTTT.

This clonotype was recorded at least ten times. V and J are TRBV20-1 and TRBJ1-1; the D is unclear. CDR3 size: 12 residues. V lost 5 bases and J 7 bases, leaving 14 bases between the germline ends. Germline CDR1 reads DFQATT; CDR2 reads SNEGSKA (reference sequence). DNA of the CDR3: TGCAGTGCTGAGGCCAATATCAATGAAGCTTTCTTT. Translated: CSAEANINEAFF.